The text below deals with one T cell receptor beta chain. Its recognized antigen is unknown. The record has no base qualities; no much larger clone is one base away. Every donor in the study was a healthy Caucasian. The study also sequenced three unrelated non-twin adults: a male aged 18 to 30, a male aged 50 to 60 and a female aged 50 to 60. Miltenyi CD45RO+ enrichment and human naive T-cell isolation kits were used to isolate memory (CD45RO+) and naive T cells from PBMC. This sample was included in a study of identical twins listed by TCRdb under 2016. About the full investigation: The study deep-sequenced TCR alpha and beta repertoires from monozygotic twins, unrelated adults of various ages and cord blood to test whether fetal clonotypes persist. Replicate twin experiments were performed at different times using different library preparation protocols to rule out contamination. The paper as a whole reports these results and caveats: Out-of-frame TCR alpha sharing in monozygotic twins was systematically underestimated by recombination models, whereas sharing between unrelated individuals was in agreement with the recombination models. Abundant cord blood beta clonotypes had fewer insertions, young adult naive repertoires showed a similar but weaker trend, and memory repertoires showed no such trend. Because the same donors could not be followed over many years, the conclusions depended on cross-sectional statistical analysis. Excess twin sharing in beta out-of-frame sequences was weaker because fewer shared sequences lowered the signal-to-noise ratio. Zero-insertion analyses could be partly confounded by invariant T cells such as MAIT and iNKT, although diverse VJ usage argued against such confounding for most clonotypes. Out-of-frame TCR alpha sequences shared between twins showed an excess of low generation-probability sequences compared with coincidental sharing between unrelated individuals.

Via the germline V gene (reference sequence), CDR1 is MNHEY and CDR2 SMNVEV. V gives up 6 bases and J gives up 3 bases, and the segment between their germline ends measures 14 bases. Taken from cysteine to phenylalanine, the CDR3 has 15 residues. The CDR3 DNA has 45 bases and is translated from base 1. Library construction relied on 5' RACE. The reads were generated on an Illumina HiSeq 2000. A universal primer binding site was added through template switching, and the final cDNA carried a unique molecular identifier so that TCR cDNA molecules could be counted accurately. Specific primers in the conserved constant-segment region were used to synthesize first-strand cDNA for the TCR alpha and beta chains. To control for contamination, every cDNA library carried two barcodes: a SMART-Mk sample barcode plus Illumina barcodes. Two successive PCR steps introduced TruSeq adapter sequences along with Illumina sample barcodes. The Illumina HiSeq platform was used with custom primers to sequence TCR alpha and beta cDNA libraries. From the authors' description of their analysis: MiGEC processed the raw reads to extract unique molecular identifiers, while MiXCR was used to determine the CDR3 positions. Recombination models were inferred per individual with the repgenHMM and IGoR tools using an EM algorithm. The analysis of shared clonotypes was done with the tcR package in R, with sharing normalized by the product of cloneset sizes. Out-of-frame nonproductive sequences were analyzed to study raw recombination free of thymic and clonal selection effects. The raw public data were reprocessed by TCRdb itself: fastp quality trimming at Q25, MiXCR clonotype calling, in-frame beta chains only. Each entry is one CDR3 protein sequence, shown with its most common DNA and genes. For this entry, the V and J calls and clone size follow TCRdb and not the study's own pipeline. Within this sample are about 700,000 distinct CDR3 sequences, with around 6.1% of them counted one time only. The ten top clones hold 1.5% to 2% of the sample.

Sequencing was carried out using naive T cells sorted from blood. Taken with the paper, the label for cell subset or site translates to: cells isolated with a human naive T-cell isolation kit. This TCR was sampled from a man younger than 35 in good health. The sequence is built from TRBV27 and TRBJ2-2, with no D gene named confidently. The CDR3 protein: CASRFVGSYTGELFF. The DNA sequence is given as TGTGCCAGCAGGTTCGTGGGCAGCTACACCGGGGAGCTGTTTTTT.